This TCR beta chain derives from a study of radiotherapy plus CTLA-4 blockade in lung cancer. The J segment lost 4 bases and the V segment lost 0 bases, leaving 6 bases of the junction unmatched. The CDR3 spans 16 residues. From germline, CDR1 is MNHNY and CDR2 SVGAGI (reference sequence). Clones were read by immunoSEQ multiplex PCR, and TCRdb kept only the in-frame ones, dropping some. The sample contains under 65,000 clones, roughly 77% of which appear only once. The sequenced sample was peripheral blood, obtained from a patient treated with radiotherapy plus ipilimumab. This chain connects TRBV6-6 to TRBJ2-5, with 9 positions matching TRBD2. The TCR sequence derives from a human donor with non-small cell lung cancer whose response to radiotherapy plus ipilimumab could not be evaluated. DNA of the CDR3: TGTGCCAGCAGTTACTCGATCCGCGGGGGGGTAGAGACCCAGTACTTC. Translating gives CASSYSIRGGVETQYF.